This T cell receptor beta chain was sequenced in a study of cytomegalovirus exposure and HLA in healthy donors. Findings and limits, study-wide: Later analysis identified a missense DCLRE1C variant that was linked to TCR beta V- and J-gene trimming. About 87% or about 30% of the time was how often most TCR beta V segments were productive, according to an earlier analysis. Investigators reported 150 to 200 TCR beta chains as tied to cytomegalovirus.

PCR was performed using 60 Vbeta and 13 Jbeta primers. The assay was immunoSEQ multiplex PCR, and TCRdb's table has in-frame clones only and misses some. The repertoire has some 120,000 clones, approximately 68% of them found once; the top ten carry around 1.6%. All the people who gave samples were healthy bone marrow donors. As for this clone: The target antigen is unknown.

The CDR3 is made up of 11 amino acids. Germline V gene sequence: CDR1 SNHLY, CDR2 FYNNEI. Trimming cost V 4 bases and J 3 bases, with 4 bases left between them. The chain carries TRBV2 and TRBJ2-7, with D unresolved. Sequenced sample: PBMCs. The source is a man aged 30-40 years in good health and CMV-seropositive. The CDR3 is CASSGHYEQYF. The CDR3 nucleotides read TGTGCCAGCAGTGGACACTACGAGCAGTACTTC.